The 2 T cell receptor beta chains below come from one sample, sequenced in a study of beta chain features in type 1 diabetes. The isolated RNA, all of it, was reverse transcribed, so expressed TCRB transcripts were what got sequenced. Sequencing used immunoSEQ multiplex PCR; TCRdb keeps in-frame clones, though not all of them. The sample has about 150,000 clones, over 7.5% seen once. Specimen: central memory CD4+ T cells from blood. The receptors shown here come from a man aged 18-30 years in good health.

This clone showed up just a few times. The chain couples TRBV11-2 to TRBJ1-1; 7 bases agree with TRBD1. Germline-derived CDR1 and CDR2 are SGHAT and FQNNGV. This CDR3 contains 13 residues. Trimming cost V 4 bases and J 4 bases; bases outside gene matches: 3. CDR3 in amino acids: CASSSQGGTEAFF. The CDR3 DNA reads TGTGCCAGCAGCTCGCAGGGGGGCACTGAAGCTTTCTTT.

Many counts were recorded for this clone. The chain recombines TRBV29-1 with TRBJ2-7; possibly TRBD1 for D (5 bases). In germline, CDR1 is SQVTM, CDR2 ANQGSEA. CDR3 size: 11 residues. Deletions cut 6 bases from V and 3 bases from J, with 9 bases between. The CDR3 reads CSVTGNYEQYF. The DNA of the CDR3 is TGCAGCGTCACAGGTAACTACGAGCAGTACTTC.